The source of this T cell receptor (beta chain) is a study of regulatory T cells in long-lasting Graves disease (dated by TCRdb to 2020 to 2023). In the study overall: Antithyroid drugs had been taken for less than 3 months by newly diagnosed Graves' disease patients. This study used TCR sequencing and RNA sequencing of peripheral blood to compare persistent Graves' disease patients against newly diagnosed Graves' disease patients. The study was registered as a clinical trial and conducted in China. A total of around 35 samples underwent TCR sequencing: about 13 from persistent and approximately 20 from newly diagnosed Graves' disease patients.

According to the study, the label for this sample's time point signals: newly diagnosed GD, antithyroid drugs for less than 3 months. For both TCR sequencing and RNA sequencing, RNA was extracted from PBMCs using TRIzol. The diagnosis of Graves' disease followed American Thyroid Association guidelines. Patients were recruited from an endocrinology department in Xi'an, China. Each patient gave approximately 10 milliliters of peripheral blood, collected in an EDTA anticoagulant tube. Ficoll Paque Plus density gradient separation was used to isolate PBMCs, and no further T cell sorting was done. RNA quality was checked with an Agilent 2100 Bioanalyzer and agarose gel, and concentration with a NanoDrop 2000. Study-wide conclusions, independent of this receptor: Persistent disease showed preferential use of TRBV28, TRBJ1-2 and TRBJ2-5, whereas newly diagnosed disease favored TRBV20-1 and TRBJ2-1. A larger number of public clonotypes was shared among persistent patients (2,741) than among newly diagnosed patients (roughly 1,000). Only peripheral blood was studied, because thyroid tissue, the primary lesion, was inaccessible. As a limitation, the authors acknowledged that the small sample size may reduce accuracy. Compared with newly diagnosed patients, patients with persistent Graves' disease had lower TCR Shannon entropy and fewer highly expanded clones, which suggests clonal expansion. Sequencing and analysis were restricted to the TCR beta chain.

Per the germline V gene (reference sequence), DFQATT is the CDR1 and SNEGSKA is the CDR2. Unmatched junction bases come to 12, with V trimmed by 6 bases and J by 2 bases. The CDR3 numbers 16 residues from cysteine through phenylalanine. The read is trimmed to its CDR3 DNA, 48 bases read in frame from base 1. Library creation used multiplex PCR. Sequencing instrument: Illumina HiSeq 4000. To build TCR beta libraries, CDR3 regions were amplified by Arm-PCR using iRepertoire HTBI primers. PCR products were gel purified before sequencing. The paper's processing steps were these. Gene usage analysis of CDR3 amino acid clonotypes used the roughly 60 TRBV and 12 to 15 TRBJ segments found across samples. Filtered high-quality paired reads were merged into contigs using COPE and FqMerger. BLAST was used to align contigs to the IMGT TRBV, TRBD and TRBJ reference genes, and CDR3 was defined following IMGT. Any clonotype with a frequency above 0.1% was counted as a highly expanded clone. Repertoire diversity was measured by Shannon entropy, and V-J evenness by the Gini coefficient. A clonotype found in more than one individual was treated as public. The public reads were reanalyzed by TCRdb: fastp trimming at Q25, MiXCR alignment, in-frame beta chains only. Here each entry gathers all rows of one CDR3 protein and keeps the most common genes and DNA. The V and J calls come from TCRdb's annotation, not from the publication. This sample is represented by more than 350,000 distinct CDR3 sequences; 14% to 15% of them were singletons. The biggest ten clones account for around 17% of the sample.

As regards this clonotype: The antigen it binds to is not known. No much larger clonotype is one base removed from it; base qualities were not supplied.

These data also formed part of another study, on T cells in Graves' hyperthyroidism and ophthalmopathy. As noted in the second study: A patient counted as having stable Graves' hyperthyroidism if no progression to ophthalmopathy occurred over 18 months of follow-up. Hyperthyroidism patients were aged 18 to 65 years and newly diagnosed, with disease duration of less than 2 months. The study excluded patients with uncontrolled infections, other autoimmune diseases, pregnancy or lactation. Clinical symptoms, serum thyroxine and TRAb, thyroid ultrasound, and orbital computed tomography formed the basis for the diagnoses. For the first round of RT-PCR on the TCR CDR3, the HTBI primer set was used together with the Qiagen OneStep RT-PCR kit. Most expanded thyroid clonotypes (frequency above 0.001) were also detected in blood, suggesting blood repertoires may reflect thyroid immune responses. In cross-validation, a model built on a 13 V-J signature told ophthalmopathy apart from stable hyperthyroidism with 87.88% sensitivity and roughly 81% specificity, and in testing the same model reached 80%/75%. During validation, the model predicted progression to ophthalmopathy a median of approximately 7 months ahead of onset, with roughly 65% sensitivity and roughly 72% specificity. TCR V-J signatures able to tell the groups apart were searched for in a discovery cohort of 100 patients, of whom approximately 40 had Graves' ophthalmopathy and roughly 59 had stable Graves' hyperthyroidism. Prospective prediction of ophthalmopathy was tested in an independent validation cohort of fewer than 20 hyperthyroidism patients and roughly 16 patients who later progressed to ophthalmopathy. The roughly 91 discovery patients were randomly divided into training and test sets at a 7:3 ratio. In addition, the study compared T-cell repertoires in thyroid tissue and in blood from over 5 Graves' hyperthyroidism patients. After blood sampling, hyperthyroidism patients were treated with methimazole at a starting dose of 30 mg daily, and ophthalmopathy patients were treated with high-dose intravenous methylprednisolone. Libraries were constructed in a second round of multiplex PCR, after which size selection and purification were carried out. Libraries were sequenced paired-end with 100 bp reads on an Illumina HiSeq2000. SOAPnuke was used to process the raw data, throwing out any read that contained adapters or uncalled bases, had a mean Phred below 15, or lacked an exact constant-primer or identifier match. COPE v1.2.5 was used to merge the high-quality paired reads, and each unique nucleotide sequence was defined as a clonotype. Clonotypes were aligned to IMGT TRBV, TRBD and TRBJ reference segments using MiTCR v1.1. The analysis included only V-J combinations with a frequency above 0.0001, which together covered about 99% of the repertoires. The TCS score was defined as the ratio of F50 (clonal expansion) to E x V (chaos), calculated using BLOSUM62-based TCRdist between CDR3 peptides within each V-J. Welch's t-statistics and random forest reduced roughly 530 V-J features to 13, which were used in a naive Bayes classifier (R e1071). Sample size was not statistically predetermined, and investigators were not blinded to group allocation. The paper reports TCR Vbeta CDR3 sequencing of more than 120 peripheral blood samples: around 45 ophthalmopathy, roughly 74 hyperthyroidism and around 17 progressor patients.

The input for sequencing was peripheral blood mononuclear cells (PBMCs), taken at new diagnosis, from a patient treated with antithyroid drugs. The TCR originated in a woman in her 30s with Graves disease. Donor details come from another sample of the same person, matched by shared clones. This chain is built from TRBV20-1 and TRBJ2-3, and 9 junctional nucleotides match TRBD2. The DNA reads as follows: TGCAGTGCCCGGAGCCCGGCTAGCGGGGACACAGATACGCAGTATTTT. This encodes CSARSPASGDTDTQYF.